This TCR beta chain came from a study of blood T cell repertoires in COVID-19. Whole-study context: Samples came from the United States, Italy and Spain, spanning acute and convalescent COVID-19. Sources were T cells, B-cell-depleted T cells, or PBMCs; the material itself was cDNA or gDNA.

Trimming cost V 6 bases and J 3 bases, with 11 bases left between them. Germline CDR1 MNHEY, CDR2 SMNVEV (reference sequence). This CDR3 is 14 amino acids long. As handled by the study authors: By means of reference gene primer amplification, nucleated cell counts were estimated. The assay was immunoSEQ multiplex PCR, and TCRdb's table has in-frame clones only and misses some. V and J calls and clone size come straight from that table; D and trimming were deduced from the DNA. The profile shows some 12,000 clones, roughly nine tenths of them singletons. The TCR originated in a man aged 65 to 85 with active COVID-19. The sequenced sample consisted of peripheral blood. The genes are TRBV27 and TRBJ1-4; TRBD1 is a possible D gene (6 bases). In nucleotides, the CDR3 is TGTGCCAGCAGCTACCGACAGGCTAATGAAAAACTGTTTTTT. This gives the protein CASSYRQANEKLFF.